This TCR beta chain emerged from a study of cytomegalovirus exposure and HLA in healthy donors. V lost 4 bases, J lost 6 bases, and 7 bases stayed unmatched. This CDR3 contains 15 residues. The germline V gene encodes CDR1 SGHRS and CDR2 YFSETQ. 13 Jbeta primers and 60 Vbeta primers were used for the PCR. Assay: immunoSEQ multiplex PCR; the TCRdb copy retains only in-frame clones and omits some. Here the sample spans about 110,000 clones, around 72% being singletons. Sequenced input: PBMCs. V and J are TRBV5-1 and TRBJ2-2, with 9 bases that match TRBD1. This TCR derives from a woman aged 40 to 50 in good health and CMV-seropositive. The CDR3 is CASSAYRGQAGELFF. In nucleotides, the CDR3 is TGCGCCAGCAGCGCCTACAGGGGGCAAGCCGGGGAGCTGTTTTTT. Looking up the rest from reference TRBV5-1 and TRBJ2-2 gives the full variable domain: KAGVTQTPRYLIKTRGQQVTLSCSPISGHRSVSWYQQTPGQGLQFLFEYFSETQRNKGNFPGRFSGRQFSNSRSEMNVSTLELGDSALYLCASSAYRGQAGELFFGEGSRLTVL.